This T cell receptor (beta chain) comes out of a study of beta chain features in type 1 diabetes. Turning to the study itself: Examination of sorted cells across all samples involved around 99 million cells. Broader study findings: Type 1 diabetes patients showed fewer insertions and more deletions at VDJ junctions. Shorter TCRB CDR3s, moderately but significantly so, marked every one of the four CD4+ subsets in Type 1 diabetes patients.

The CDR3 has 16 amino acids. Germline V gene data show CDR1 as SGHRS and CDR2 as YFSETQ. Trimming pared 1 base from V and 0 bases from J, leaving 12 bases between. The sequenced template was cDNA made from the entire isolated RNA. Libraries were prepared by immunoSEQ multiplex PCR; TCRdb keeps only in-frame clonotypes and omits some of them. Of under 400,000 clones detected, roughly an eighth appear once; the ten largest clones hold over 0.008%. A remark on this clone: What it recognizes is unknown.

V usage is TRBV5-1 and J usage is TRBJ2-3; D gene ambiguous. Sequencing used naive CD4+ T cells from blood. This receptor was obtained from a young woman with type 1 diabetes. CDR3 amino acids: CASSLFGGSSTDTQYF. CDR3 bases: TGCGCCAGCAGCTTGTTTGGCGGCTCAAGCACAGATACGCAGTATTTT.